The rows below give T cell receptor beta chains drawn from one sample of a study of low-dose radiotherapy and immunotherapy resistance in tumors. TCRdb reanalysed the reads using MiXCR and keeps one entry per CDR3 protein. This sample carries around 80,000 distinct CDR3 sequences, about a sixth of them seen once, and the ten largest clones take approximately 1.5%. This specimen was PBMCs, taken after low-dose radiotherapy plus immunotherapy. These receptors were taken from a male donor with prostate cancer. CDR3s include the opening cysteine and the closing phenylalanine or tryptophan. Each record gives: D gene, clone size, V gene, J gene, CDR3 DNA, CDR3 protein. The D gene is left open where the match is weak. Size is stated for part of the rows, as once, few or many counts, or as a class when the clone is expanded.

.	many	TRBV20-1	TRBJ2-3	TGCAGTGCTATTCAGTTTCAAACAGATACGCAGTATTTT	CSAIQFQTDTQYF
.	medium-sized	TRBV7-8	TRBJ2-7	TGTGCCAGCAGCTTAGTTGATCGCGAGCAGTACTTC	CASSLVDREQYF
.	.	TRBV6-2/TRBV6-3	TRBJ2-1	TGTGCCAGCAAGACCCAGGGGAGCTCCTACAATGAGCAGTTCTTC	CASKTQGSSYNEQFF
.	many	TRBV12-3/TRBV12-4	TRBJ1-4	TGTGCCAGCAGTTTCGGCGGGGGGGGCCTCAGTGAAAAACTGTTTTTT	CASSFGGGGLSEKLFF
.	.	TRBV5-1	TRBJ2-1	TGCGCCAGCAGCTTGTTAGGGGACGTACATGAGCAGTTCTTC	CASSLLGDVHEQFF
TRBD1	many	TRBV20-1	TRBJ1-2	TGCATCGTAGAGGGACAGGGCCACGGCTACACCTTC	CIVEGQGHGYTF
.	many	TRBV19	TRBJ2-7	TGTGCCAGTAGTCTAAAAGGTCAGGAGACCTACGAGCAGTACTTC	CASSLKGQETYEQYF
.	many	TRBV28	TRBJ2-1	TGTGCCAGCAGTATGGGAGGGGGCGGGAGGATGAATGAGCAGTTCTTC	CASSMGGGGRMNEQFF
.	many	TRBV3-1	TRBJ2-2	TGTGCCAGCAGCCAAGACAAGAGCTACACCGGGGAGCTGTTTTTT	CASSQDKSYTGELFF
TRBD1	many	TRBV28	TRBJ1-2	TGTGCCAGCAGTGCTTCAGGGGGCCTTAACTATGGCTACACCTTC	CASSASGGLNYGYTF